The 19 T cell receptor beta chains presented below share a single source sample, sequenced in a study of radiotherapy plus CTLA-4 blockade in lung cancer. Sequenced by immunoSEQ multiplex PCR; TCRdb stores in-frame clones only, minus some. Among nearly 110,000 clones listed, 85% to 90% were seen once. Specimen: peripheral blood, collected from a patient treated with radiotherapy plus ipilimumab. All receptors come from a human donor with non-small cell lung cancer that progressed on radiotherapy plus ipilimumab. Some clones in this sample may be carry-over from other donors' samples.

The chain couples TRBV5-1 to TRBJ2-7, with a weak D call TRBD1 (6 bases). This CDR3 has 13 amino acids. Germline CDR1 SGHRS, CDR2 YFSETQ. V was pared by 4 bases and J by 6 bases, with 14 bases between. CDR3 bases: TGCGCCAGCAGCCTACTGGACAGCCCCGAGCAGTACTTC. It specifies CASSLLDSPEQYF.

The chain couples TRBV2 to TRBJ2-7, with 8 positions matching TRBD1. The trim removed 4 bases at V and 2 bases at J, leaving 7 bases unmatched. Germline V lookup: CDR1 SNHLY, CDR2 FYNNEI. There are 15 residues in the CDR3. The CDR3 spells CASSGAVGQAYEQYF. The CDR3 coding sequence is TGTGCCAGCAGTGGAGCGGTGGGACAGGCCTACGAGCAGTACTTC.

The sample holds a few counts of this clone. The chain uses TRBV9 and TRBJ1-2; D possibly corresponds to TRBD1 (5 bases). CDR3 length: 15 residues. Germline V CDR1 and CDR2: SGDLS, YYNGEE. Between the trimmed V and J ends, which lost 3 bases and 0 bases, there was a span of 12 bases. The CDR3 sequence is CASSAWGGTNYGYTF. The DNA for the CDR3 is TGTGCCAGCAGCGCTTGGGGGGGAACTAACTATGGCTACACCTTC. The whole variable domain, filled in from reference TRBV9 and TRBJ1-2, reads DSGVTQTPKHLITATGQRVTLRCSPRSGDLSVYWYQQSLDQGLQFLIQYYNGEERAKGNILERFSAQQFPDLHSELNLSSLELGDSALYFCASSAWGGTNYGYTFGSGTRLTVV.

The chain combines TRBV19 with TRBJ1-2; 7 bases align to TRBD1. The V gene's germline CDR1 is LNHDA and CDR2 SQIVND (reference sequence). CDR3 size: 13 residues. With V trimmed by 7 bases and J by 1 base, 3 bases remained unmatched. As DNA, the CDR3 is TGTGCCAGTAAGGGACAGATTAACTATGGCTACACCTTC. Translating gives CASKGQINYGYTF. Variable domain in full (rest from reference TRBV19 and TRBJ1-2): DGGITQSPKYLFRKEGQNVTLSCEQNLNHDAMYWYRQDPGQGLRLIYYSQIVNDFQKGDIAEGYSVSREKKESFPLTVTSAQKNPTAFYLCASKGQINYGYTFGSGTRLTVV.

This rearrangement joins TRBV30 to TRBJ1-3, with 9 bases that match TRBD1. CDR1 GTSNPN and CDR2 SVGIG come from the germline V gene (reference sequence). V lost 7 bases to trimming and J lost 4 bases; unmatched junction nucleotides: 8. The CDR3 has 14 residues. For the CDR3, the DNA is TGTGCCTACCCGGGACAGGGTCACGGAAACACCATATATTTT. Encoded protein: CAYPGQGHGNTIYF.

This chain uses TRBV9 with TRBJ1-1, with TRBD1 identical over 7 bases. Germline V lookup: CDR1 SGDLS, CDR2 YYNGEE. Trimming at V came to 4 bases and at J to 1 base, leaving 7 bases not matched to a gene. CDR3 length: 15 residues. The CDR3 coding sequence is TGTGCCAGCAGCCTAAGACAGGGAGAGAACACTGAAGCTTTCTTT. Its protein product is CASSLRQGENTEAFF.

The J gene is TRBJ1-1, the V gene TRBV6-5; no clear D gene. The V end lost 8 bases, the J end lost 4 bases, and 20 bases lay between the germline ends. Germline V gene lookup returns CDR1 MNHEY and CDR2 SVGAGI. This CDR3 has 15 amino acids. The CDR3 sequence is CASFPTSASGTEAFF. In nucleotides, the CDR3 is TGTGCCAGCTTCCCTACATCAGCCTCGGGCACTGAAGCTTTCTTT.

A remark on this clone: One end of the junction is discordant with germline, which a read error may explain. CDR3 sequence (DNA): TGCGCCAGCAGCTTGGAGACAGGTGCCTACAATGAGCAGCTCTTC. It specifies CASSLETGAYNEQLF. The chain recombines TRBV5-1 with TRBJ2-1, with D possibly TRBD1 on 6 matching bases. CDR1 and CDR2 (germline): SGHRS, YFSETQ. The CDR3 spans 15 residues.

Here the CDR3 reads CASSLPGQTYEQYF. CDR3 nucleotides: TGTGCCAGCAGTCTACCGGGACAGACCTACGAGCAGTACTTC. The rearrangement links TRBV2 to TRBJ2-7, with 7 bases identical to TRBD1. V was clipped by 5 bases and J by 2 bases; unmatched bases: 6. Germline V gene data show CDR1 as SNHLY and CDR2 as FYNNEI. This CDR3 comprises 14 residues.

The genes are TRBV18 and TRBJ2-1, with D possibly being TRBD1 (5 bases). CDR1 is KGHSH, CDR2 LQKENI, per germline. V was clipped by 0 bases and J by 9 bases, with 9 bases between them. There are 13 residues in the CDR3. This CDR3 reads CASSPPGVVEQFF. CDR3 in DNA: TGTGCCAGCTCACCACCAGGGGTTGTTGAGCAGTTCTTC.

V and J are TRBV5-6 and TRBJ1-2; TRBD1 aligns across 7 bases. Germline CDR1 is SGHDT and CDR2 is YYEEEE. The CDR3 length is 13 residues. After removal of 4 bases from V and 11 bases from J, the junction contained 11 bases not matched to a gene. Written as DNA, the CDR3 is TGTGCCAGCAGCCCTAATTATGGACAGGTTTACACCTTC. Its protein is CASSPNYGQVYTF. Full variable domain (missing parts from reference TRBV5-6 and TRBJ1-2): DAGVTQSPTHLIKTRGQQVTLRCSPKSGHDTVSWYQQALGQGPQFIFQYYEEEERQRGNFPDRFSGHQFPNYSSELNVNALLLGDSALYLCASSPNYGQVYTFGSGTRLTVV.

This clone has just one count. The chain couples TRBV28 to TRBJ2-7; tentatively, D is TRBD1 (5 bases). This CDR3 has 14 amino acids. Trimming removed 1 base from V and 3 bases from J, with 10 bases in between. Germline V lookup: CDR1 MDHEN, CDR2 SYDVKM. CDR3 amino acids: CASSLLQAFYEQYF. The CDR3 nucleotides are TGTGCCAGCAGTTTATTACAGGCTTTCTACGAGCAGTACTTC.

The J gene is TRBJ1-1, the V gene TRBV29-1; 10 nucleotides agree with TRBD1. After removal of 7 bases from V and 0 bases from J, the junction contained 2 bases not matched to a gene. CDR3 length: 13 amino acids. Germline CDR1 reads SQVTM; CDR2 reads ANQGSEA. The CDR3 is CSGDRGMNTEAFF. CDR3 nucleotides: TGCAGCGGGGACAGGGGAATGAACACTGAAGCTTTCTTT. Using reference TRBV29-1 and TRBJ1-1 for the parts outside the CDR3, the full variable domain is SAVISQKPSRDICQRGTSLTIQCQVDSQVTMMFWYRQQPGQSLTLIATANQGSEATYESGFVIDKFPISRPNLTFSTLTVSNMSPEDSSIYLCSGDRGMNTEAFFGQGTRLTVV.

The J gene is TRBJ1-1, the V gene TRBV7-6; 9 nucleotides agree with TRBD1. The CDR3 consists of 18 residues. V was clipped by 2 bases and J by 4 bases; unmatched bases: 14. Germline V gene sequence: CDR1 SGHVS, CDR2 FNYEAQ. This CDR3 reads CASSLRPAGTGSITEAFF. DNA of the CDR3: TGTGCCAGCAGCTTACGTCCCGCCGGGACAGGGTCGATCACTGAAGCTTTCTTT.

The V gene is TRBV6-5, the J gene TRBJ1-4; D may be TRBD1 (5 bases). V lost 0 bases to trimming and J lost 4 bases, with 9 bases between them. This CDR3 has 15 residues. The germline CDR1 and CDR2 sequences are MNHEY and SVGAGI. CDR3 region: CASSYSGTFNEKLFF. CDR3 nucleotides: TGTGCCAGCAGTTACTCAGGGACCTTTAATGAAAAACTGTTTTTT.

This chain links TRBV5-1 with TRBJ2-1, with TRBD2 as a possible D gene (7 bases). CDR3 length: 15 amino acids. Germline V gene sequence: CDR1 SGHRS, CDR2 YFSETQ. V lost 4 bases, J lost 9 bases, and 20 bases lay in between. The CDR3 here is CASSPLTSRGREQFF. In DNA form, the CDR3 reads TGCGCCAGCAGCCCCTTGACTAGCCGGGGGCGTGAGCAGTTCTTC.

The genes are TRBV29-1 and TRBJ1-4, with 8 positions matching TRBD1. The V gene end was trimmed by 6 bases and the J gene end by 4 bases; junction bases not matched to a gene: 4. Germline lookup yields CDR1 SQVTM and CDR2 ANQGSEA. The CDR3 is 13 residues long. The CDR3 DNA reads TGCAGCGTGGGAGACAGGGGTAATGAAAAACTGTTTTTT. Translating it yields CSVGDRGNEKLFF.

This clone was detected a few times. The chain is built from TRBV2 and TRBJ1-1; D remains ambiguous. The germline gives CDR1 SNHLY, CDR2 FYNNEI. Trimming removed 4 bases from V and 2 bases from J, with 8 bases in between. The CDR3 consists of 13 residues. The CDR3 sequence: CASSGEGNTEAFF. The CDR3 bases are TGTGCCAGCAGTGGGGAGGGAAACACTGAAGCTTTCTTT.

The V gene is TRBV7-9, the J gene TRBJ1-1, with D possibly matching TRBD1 (6 bases). The CDR3 extends over 13 amino acids. From germline, CDR1 is SEHNR and CDR2 FQNEAQ (reference sequence). Trimming removed 6 bases from V and 2 bases from J, with 10 bases in between. In nucleotides, the CDR3 is TGTGCCAGCAGAGCCAGGGGTAACACTGAAGCTTTCTTT. This encodes CASRARGNTEAFF.